These 3 T cell receptor beta chains originate from one sample sequenced in a study of STAT5B mutations in CD4+ large granular lymphocyte leukemia (dated by TCRdb to the early 2020s). Receptors were amplified or captured by the immunoSEQ multiplex PCR assay. TCRdb stores this immuneACCESS table with in-frame sequences only. Part of the clones is absent; in the studies checked, under half of the shortfall reflects unresolved V genes, and no reason is known for the rest. This sample has just over 40,000 clones in its table, and approximately 84% of those were observed once. Jointly, the top ten make up just under 0.35% of the sample. Sequences were obtained from CD4+ T cells from blood buffy coats. Receptors were obtained from a human donor in good health.

The CDR3 nucleotides read TGTGCCAGCAGTTTAGAGATCGGGACAGGTCAGCCCCAGCATTTT. Its translation: CASSLEIGTGQPQHF. The rearrangement links TRBV28 to TRBJ1-5; 8 bases map to TRBD1. CDR1 is MDHEN and CDR2 is SYDVKM in the germline V gene. Trimming removed 2 bases from V and 6 bases from J; junction bases left unmatched: 6. This CDR3 region has 15 residues.

The J gene is TRBJ1-1, the V gene TRBV9; a possible D gene is TRBD1 (5 bases). This CDR3 comprises 14 residues. Trimming pared 2 bases from V and 3 bases from J, leaving 11 bases between. CDR1 is SGDLS and CDR2 is YYNGEE in the germline V gene. CDR3 bases: TGTGCCAGCAGCGTCACGGCGGGGGACACTGAAGCTTTCTTT. This sequence encodes CASSVTAGDTEAFF.

In its sample, this clone was seen once. The V call is TRBV7-6, the J call TRBJ1-2, with TRBD1 as a possible D gene (6 bases). Trimming removed 5 bases from V and 5 bases from J, with 12 bases in between. The germline V gene encodes CDR1 SGHVS and CDR2 FNYEAQ. The CDR3 sequence is 13 residues long. The CDR3 sequence: CASSPARGYGYTF. In DNA form, the CDR3 reads TGTGCCAGCAGCCCGGCGAGGGGGTATGGCTACACCTTC.